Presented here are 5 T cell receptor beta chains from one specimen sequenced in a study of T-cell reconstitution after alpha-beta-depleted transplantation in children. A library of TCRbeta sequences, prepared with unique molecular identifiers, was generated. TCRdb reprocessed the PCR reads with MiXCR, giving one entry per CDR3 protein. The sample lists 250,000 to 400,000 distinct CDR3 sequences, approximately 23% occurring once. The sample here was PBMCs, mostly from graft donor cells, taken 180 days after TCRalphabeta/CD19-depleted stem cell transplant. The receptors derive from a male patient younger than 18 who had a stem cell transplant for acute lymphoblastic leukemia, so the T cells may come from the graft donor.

The DNA of the CDR3 is TGTGCCAGCAGCTTAAGGGGGCAGGGTAACAATGAGCAGTTCTTC. This gives the protein CASSLRGQGNNEQFF. The chain uses TRBV11-3 and TRBJ2-1; 7 nucleotides match TRBD1. The CDR3 is 15 amino acids. Germline values: CDR1 SGHNT, CDR2 YENEEA. V lost 2 bases to trimming and J lost 5 bases; unmatched junction nucleotides: 6.

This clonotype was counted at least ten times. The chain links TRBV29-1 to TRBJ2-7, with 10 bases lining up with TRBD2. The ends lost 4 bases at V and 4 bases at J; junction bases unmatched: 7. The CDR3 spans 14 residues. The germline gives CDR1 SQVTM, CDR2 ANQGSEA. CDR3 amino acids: CSVGGSAGGYEQYF. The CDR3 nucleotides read TGCAGCGTTGGGGGGTCAGCGGGAGGGTACGAGCAGTACTTC.

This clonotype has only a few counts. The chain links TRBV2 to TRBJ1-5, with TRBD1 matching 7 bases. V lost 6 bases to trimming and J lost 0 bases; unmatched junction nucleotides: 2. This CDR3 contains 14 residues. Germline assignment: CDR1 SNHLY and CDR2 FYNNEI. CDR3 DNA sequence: TGTGCCAGCAGGGGGGACAGTAGCAATCAGCCCCAGCATTTT. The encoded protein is CASRGDSSNQPQHF. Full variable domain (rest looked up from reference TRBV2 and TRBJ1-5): EPEVTQTPSHQVTQMGQEVILRCVPISNHLYFYWYRQILGQKVEFLVSFYNNEISEKSEIFDDQFSVERPDGSNFTLKIRSTKLEDSAMYFCASRGDSSNQPQHFGDGTRLSIL.

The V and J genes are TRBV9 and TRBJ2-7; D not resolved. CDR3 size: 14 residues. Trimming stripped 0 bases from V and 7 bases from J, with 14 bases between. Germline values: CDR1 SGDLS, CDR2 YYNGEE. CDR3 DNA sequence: TGTGCCAGCAGCGTAGCTGGCTCCTTAGGGGAGCAGTACTTC. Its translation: CASSVAGSLGEQYF.

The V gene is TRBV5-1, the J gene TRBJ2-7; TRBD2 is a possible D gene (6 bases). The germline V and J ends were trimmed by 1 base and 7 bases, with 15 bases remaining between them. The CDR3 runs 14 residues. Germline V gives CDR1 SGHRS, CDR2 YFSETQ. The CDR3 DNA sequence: TGCGCCAGCAGCTTGCTGGAGGGAGCGACAGAGCAGTACTTC. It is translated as CASSLLEGATEQYF.